This record looks at one T cell receptor beta chain sequence and its context. These data come from a study of memory CD4+ T cells and cytomegalovirus serostatus. V was clipped by 4 bases and J by 2 bases; unmatched bases: 6. This CDR3 is built from 15 residues. CDR1 and CDR2 (germline): ENHRY, SYGVKD. Single viable CD3+CD4+CD8-CD45RO+ cells were sorted as the memory CD4+ T cells. The method was immunoSEQ multiplex PCR; TCRdb's version includes in-frame clones alone and lacks a portion of them. This table has around 50,000 clones, about 73% appearing once. This sequence joins TRBV10-3 and TRBJ2-7, with 9 bases aligning to TRBD2. This clonotype was sampled from an adult in good health and CMV-seronegative. Material for sequencing was memory CD4+ T cells from blood. In nucleotides, the CDR3 is TGTGCCATCAGTGCCCCGGGACTAGCAACCTACGAGCAGTACTTC. This gives the protein CAISAPGLATYEQYF.